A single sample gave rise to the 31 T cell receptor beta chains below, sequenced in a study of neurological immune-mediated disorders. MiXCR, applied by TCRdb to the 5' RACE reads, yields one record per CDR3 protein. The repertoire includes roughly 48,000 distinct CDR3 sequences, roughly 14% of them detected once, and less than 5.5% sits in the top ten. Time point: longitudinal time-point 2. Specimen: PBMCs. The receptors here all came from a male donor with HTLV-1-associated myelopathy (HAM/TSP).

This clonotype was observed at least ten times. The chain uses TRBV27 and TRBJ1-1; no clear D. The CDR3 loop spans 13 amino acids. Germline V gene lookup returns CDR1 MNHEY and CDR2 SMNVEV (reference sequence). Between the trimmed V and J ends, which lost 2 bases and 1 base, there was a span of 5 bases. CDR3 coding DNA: TGTGCCAGCAGTTTAAAGGAGAACACTGAAGCTTTCTTT. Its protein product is CASSLKENTEAFF.

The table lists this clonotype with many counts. In DNA, the CDR3 is TGCAGTGCGGCGACAGATTCTTTTGAGCAGTACTTC. As protein: CSAATDSFEQYF. The chain combines TRBV20-1 with TRBJ2-7; a possible D gene is TRBD1 (5 bases). Trimming pared 6 bases from V and 7 bases from J, leaving 16 bases between. The CDR3 is 12 residues long. Germline assignment: CDR1 DFQATT and CDR2 SNEGSKA (reference sequence).

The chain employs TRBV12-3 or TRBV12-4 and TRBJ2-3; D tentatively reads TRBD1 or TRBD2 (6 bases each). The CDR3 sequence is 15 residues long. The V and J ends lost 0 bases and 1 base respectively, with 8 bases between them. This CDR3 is CASSLAGGRTDTQYF. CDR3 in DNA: TGTGCCAGCAGTTTAGCGGGGGGCCGCACAGATACGCAGTATTTT.

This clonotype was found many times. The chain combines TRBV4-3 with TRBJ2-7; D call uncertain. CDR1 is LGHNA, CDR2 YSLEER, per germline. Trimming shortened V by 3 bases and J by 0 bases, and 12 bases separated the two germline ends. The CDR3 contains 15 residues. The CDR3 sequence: CASSQRRDTSYEQYF. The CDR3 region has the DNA TGCGCCAGCAGCCAGCGCCGCGACACCTCCTACGAGCAGTACTTC.

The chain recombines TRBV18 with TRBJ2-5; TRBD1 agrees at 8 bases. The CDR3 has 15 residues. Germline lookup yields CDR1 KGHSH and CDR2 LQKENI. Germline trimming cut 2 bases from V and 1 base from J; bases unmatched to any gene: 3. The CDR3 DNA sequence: TGTGCCAGCTCACCAGGGACAGGATCCCAAGAGACCCAGTACTTC. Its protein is CASSPGTGSQETQYF.

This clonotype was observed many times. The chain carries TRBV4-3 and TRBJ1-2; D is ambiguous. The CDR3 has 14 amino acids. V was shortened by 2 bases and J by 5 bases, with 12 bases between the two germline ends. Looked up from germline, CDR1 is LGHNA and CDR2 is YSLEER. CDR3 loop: CASSQTHGRYGYTF. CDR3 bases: TGCGCCAGCAGCCAAACTCATGGACGGTATGGCTACACCTTC.

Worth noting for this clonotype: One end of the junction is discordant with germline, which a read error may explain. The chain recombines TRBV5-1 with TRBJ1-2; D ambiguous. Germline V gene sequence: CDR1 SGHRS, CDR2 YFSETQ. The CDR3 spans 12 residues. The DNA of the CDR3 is TGCGCCAGCAGGTTGGGAGAGACCGGCTACACCTTC. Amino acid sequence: CASRLGETGYTF.

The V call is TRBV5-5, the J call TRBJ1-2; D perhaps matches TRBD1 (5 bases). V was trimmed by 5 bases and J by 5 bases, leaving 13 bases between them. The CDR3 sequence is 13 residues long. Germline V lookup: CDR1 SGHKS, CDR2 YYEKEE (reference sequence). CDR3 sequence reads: CASRRDSFYGYTF. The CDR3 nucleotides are TGTGCCAGCAGGCGCGACAGTTTTTATGGCTACACCTTC.

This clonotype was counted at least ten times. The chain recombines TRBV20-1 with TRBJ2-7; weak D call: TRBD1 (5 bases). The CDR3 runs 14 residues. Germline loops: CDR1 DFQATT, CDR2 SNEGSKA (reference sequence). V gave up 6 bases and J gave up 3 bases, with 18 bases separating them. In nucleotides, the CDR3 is TGCAGTGCCCTGAAGACAGTCAGTTACTACGAGCAGTACTTC. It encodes CSALKTVSYYEQYF.

DNA for the CDR3: TGTGCCAGCTCAGGCCGGGGGGCCAATGAGCAGTTCTTC. Protein product: CASSGRGANEQFF. The chain employs TRBV27 and TRBJ2-1, with D possibly TRBD2 on 7 matching bases. The length of the CDR3 is 13 residues. Germline loops: CDR1 MNHEY, CDR2 SMNVEV (reference sequence). With 8 bases removed from V and 6 bases from J, the gap between germline ends came to 14 bases.

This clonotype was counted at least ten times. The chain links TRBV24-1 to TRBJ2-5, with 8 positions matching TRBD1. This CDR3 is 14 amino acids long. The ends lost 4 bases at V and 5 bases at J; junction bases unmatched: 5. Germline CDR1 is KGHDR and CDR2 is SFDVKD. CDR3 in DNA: TGTGCCACCAGTGACCCAGGGGGCGCGGAGACCCAGTACTTC. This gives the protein CATSDPGGAETQYF.

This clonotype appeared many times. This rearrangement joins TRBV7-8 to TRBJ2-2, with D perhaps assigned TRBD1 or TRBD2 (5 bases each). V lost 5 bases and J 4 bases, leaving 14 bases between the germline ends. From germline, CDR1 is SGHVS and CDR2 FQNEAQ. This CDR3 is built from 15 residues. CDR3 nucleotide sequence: TGTGCCAGCAGCGCTCGGGGACCGAGCACCGGGGAGCTGTTTTTT. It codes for CASSARGPSTGELFF. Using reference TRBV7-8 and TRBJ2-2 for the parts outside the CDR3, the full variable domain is GAGVSQSPRYKVAKRGQDVALRCDPISGHVSLFWYQQALGQGPEFLTYFQNEAQLDKSGLPSDRFFAERPEGSVSTLKIQRTQQEDSAVYLCASSARGPSTGELFFGEGSRLTVL.

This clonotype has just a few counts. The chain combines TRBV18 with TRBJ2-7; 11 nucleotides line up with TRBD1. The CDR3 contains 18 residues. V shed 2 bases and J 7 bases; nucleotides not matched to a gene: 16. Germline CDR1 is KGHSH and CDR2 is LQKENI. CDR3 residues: CASSPFSSGTGGIGEQYF. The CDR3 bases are TGTGCCAGCTCACCATTCTCCTCCGGGACAGGGGGTATAGGAGAGCAGTACTTC.

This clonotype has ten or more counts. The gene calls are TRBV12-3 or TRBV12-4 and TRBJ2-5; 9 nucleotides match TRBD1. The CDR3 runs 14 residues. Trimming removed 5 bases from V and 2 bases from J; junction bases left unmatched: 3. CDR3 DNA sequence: TGTGCCAGCAGTACGACAGGGGGACAAGAGACCCAGTACTTC. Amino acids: CASSTTGGQETQYF.

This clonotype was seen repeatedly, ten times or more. This CDR3 is CATSRGTALLRYF. DNA of the CDR3: TGTGCCACCAGCAGGGGGACGGCTCTCCTCCGGTACTTC. The rearrangement links TRBV15 to TRBJ2-7; D is tentatively TRBD1 or TRBD2 (5 bases each). Looked up from germline, CDR1 is LNHNV and CDR2 is YYDKDF (reference sequence). This CDR3 has 13 residues. V was trimmed by 3 bases and J by 12 bases, leaving 18 bases between them.

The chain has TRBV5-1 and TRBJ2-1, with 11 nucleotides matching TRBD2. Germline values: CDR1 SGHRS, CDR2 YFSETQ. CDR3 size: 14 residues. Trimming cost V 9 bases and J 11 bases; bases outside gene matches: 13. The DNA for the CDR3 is TGCGCCACCCGCCTAGCGGGGGGAGACCATAAGCAGTTCTTC. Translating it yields CATRLAGGDHKQFF.

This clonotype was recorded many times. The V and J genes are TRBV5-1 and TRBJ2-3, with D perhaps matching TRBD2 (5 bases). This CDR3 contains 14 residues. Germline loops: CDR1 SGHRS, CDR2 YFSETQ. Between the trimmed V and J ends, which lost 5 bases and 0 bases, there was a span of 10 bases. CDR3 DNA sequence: TGCGCCAGCAGTGAAGGGAGAAGCACAGATACGCAGTATTTT. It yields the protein CASSEGRSTDTQYF. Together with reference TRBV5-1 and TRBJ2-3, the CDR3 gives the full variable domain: KAGVTQTPRYLIKTRGQQVTLSCSPISGHRSVSWYQQTPGQGLQFLFEYFSETQRNKGNFPGRFSGRQFSNSRSEMNVSTLELGDSALYLCASSEGRSTDTQYFGPGTRLTVL.

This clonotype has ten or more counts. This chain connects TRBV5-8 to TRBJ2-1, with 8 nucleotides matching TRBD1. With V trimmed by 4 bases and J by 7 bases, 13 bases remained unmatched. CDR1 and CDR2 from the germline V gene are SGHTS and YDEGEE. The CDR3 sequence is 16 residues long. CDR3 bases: TGTGCCAGCAGCCGTGGCGCCGGGACAGGCGGAAATGAGCAGTTCTTC. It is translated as CASSRGAGTGGNEQFF.

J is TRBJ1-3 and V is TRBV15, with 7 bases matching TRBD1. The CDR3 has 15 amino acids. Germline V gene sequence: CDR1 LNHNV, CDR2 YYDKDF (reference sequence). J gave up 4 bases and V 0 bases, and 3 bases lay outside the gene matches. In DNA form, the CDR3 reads TGTGCCACCAGCAGAGATCCAGGGGGAGGAAACACCATATATTTT. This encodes CATSRDPGGGNTIYF.

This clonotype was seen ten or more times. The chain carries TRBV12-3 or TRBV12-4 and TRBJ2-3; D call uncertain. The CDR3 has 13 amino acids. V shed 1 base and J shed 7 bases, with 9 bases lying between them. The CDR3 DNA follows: TGTGCCAGCAGTTTAGTGCCCAGGTATACGCAGTATTTT. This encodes CASSLVPRYTQYF.

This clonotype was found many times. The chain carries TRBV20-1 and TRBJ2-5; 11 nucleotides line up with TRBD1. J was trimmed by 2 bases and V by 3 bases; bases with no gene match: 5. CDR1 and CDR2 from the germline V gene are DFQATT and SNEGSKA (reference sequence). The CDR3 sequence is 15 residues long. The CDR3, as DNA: TGCAGTGCTAGCCCTTGGGACAGGGGGCAAGAGACCCAGTACTTC. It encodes CSASPWDRGQETQYF.

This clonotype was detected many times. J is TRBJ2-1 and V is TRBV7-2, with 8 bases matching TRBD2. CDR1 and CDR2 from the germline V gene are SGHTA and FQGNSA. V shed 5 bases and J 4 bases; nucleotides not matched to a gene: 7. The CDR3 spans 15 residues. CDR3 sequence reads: CASSPGRGGYNEQFF. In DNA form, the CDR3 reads TGTGCCAGCAGCCCAGGTCGGGGGGGGTACAATGAGCAGTTCTTC. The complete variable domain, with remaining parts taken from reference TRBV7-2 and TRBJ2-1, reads GAGVSQSPSNKVTEKGKDVELRCDPISGHTALYWYRQSLGQGLEFLIYFQGNSAPDKSGLPSDRFSAERTGGSVSTLTIQRTQQEDSAVYLCASSPGRGGYNEQFFGPGTRLTVL.

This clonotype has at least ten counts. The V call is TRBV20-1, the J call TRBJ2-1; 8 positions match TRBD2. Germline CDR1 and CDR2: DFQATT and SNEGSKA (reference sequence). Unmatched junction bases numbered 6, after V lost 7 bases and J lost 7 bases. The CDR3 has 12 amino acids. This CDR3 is CSGAGDLNEQFF. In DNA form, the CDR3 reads TGCAGTGGAGCGGGGGATCTGAATGAGCAGTTCTTC.

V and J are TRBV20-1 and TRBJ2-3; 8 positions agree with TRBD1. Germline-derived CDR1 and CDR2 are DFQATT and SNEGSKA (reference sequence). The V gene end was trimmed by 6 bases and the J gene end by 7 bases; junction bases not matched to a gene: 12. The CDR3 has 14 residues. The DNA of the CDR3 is TGCAGTGCACCCAGGGGGCGGGGTGTATATACGCAGTATTTT. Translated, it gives CSAPRGRGVYTQYF.

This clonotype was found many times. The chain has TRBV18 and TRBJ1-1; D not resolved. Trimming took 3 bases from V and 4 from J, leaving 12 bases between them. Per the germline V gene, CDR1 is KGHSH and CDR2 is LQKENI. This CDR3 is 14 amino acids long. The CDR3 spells CASSPWKEGTEAFF. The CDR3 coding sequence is TGTGCCAGCTCACCGTGGAAGGAAGGCACTGAAGCTTTCTTT.

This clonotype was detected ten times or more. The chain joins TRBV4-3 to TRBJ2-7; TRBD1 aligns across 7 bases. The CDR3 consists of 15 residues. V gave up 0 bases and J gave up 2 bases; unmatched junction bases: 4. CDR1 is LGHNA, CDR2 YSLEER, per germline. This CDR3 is CASSQDMGQTYEQYF. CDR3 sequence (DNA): TGCGCCAGCAGCCAAGATATGGGACAGACCTACGAGCAGTACTTC.

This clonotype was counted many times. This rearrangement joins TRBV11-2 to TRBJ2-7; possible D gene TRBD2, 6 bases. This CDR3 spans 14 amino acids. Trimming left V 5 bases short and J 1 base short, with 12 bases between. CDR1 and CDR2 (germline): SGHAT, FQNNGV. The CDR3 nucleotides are TGTGCCAGCAGCCCTAGACTAGTGTCCTACGAGCAGTACTTC. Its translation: CASSPRLVSYEQYF.

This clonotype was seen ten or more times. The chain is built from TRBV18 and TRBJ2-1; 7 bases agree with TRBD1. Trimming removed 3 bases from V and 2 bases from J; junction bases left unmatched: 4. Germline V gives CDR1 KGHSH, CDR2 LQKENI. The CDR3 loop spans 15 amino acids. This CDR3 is CASSPTGATYNEQFF. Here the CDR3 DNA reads TGTGCCAGCTCACCCACAGGGGCTACCTACAATGAGCAGTTCTTC.

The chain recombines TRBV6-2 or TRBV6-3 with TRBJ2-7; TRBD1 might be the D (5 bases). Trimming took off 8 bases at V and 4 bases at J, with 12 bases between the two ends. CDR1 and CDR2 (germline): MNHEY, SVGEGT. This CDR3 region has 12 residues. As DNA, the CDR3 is TGTGCCAGCTACTCGGACATTTACGAGCAGTACTTC. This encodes CASYSDIYEQYF.

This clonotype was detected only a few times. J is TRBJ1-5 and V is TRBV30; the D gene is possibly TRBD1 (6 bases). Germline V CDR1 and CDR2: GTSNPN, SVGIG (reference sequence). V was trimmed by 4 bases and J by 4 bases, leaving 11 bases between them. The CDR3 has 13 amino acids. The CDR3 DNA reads TGTGCCTGGAAAGACACAGGGAATCAGCCCCAGCATTTT. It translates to CAWKDTGNQPQHF.

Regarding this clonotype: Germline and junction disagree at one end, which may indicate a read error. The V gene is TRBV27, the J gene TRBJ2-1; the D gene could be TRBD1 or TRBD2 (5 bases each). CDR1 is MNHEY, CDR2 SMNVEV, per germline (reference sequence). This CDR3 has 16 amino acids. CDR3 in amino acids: CASSFRQGGGFDEQSF. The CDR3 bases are TGTGCCAGCAGTTTCAGGCAGGGTGGGGGTTTCGATGAGCAGTCCTTC.